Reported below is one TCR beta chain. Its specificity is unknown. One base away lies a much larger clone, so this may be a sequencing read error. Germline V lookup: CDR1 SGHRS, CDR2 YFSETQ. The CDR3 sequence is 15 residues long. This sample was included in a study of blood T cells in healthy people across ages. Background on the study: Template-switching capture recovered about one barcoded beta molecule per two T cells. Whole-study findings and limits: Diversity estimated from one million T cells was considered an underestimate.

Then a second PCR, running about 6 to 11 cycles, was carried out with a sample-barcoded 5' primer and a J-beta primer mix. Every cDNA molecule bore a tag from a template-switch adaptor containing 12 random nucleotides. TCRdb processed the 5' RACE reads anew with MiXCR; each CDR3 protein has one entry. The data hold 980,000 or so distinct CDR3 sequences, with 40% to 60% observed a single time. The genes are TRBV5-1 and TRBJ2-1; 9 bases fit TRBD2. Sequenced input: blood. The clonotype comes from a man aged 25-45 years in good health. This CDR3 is CASSLRAGGYNEQLF. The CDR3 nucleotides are TGCGCCAGCAGCTTGCGGGCGGGGGGGTACAATGAGCAGTTATTC.